This T cell receptor beta chain appears in the sequencing data of a study of molecular identifiers for immune sequencing clone quantification. Study-wide results and limits: Spiked Jurkat TCR RNA originating from one cell could reportedly be identified amid roughly 970,000 naive cells. Over 98% of CMV-specific effector molecules, but under 1% of naive ones, were in clones above 20 copies.

Each library that profiled naive CD8 cells came from roughly 20,000 to 1,000,000 sorted cells with 10%, 30% or 50% RNA. TCRdb reprocessed the PCR reads with MiXCR, giving one entry per CDR3 protein. This table has about 510,000 distinct CDR3 sequences, 20% to 25% appearing once. From germline, CDR1 is DFQATT and CDR2 SNEGSKA (reference sequence). Deletions cut 2 bases from V and 2 bases from J, with 9 bases between. The CDR3 length is 13 residues. As for this clonotype: Antigen specificity is unknown.

The chain couples TRBV20-1 to TRBJ1-1; D unclear. This sequence was found in a human donor in good health. Some libraries in this study had Jurkat cell RNA spiked in. Sequencing was done on a sample of naive CD8+ T cells from blood, with Jurkat cell RNA spiked in. Subset: FACS-sorted CD8+CD4-CCR7+CD45RA+ naive T cells. The CDR3 is CSARRTINTEAFF. Written as DNA, the CDR3 is TGCAGTGCTAGACGGACCATCAACACTGAAGCTTTCTTT.